This entry features one TCR beta chain sequence. Its antigen is still unknown. The data are from a study of T-cell reconstitution after alpha-beta-depleted transplantation in children. Study results and limitations: When one year had passed after transplant, most T-cell counts and diversity came from newly produced T cells. Surviving thymic progenitors and recipient T cells were the source of high TCRbeta diversity at day 60 in some patients. Alpha-beta T cells about two months after transplant reportedly derived from several hundred expanded graft clones.

Library preparation (for TCRbeta) was performed with unique molecular identifiers. TCRdb re-derived calls from the PCR reads in MiXCR, one entry per CDR3 protein. The data hold fewer than 550,000 distinct CDR3 sequences, with 15% to 20% observed a single time. The germline V gene encodes CDR1 SGHAT and CDR2 FQDESV (reference sequence). The CDR3 runs to 14 residues. V shed 5 bases, J shed 4 bases, and the junction held 5 bases outside the gene matches. The sequence came from a boy in the first two years of life who had a stem cell transplant for Wiskott-Aldrich syndrome, so the T cells may come from the graft donor. This chain uses TRBV11-1 with TRBJ1-3; 7 bases match TRBD1. This material consisted of PBMCs, mostly from graft donor cells, taken 360 days after TCRalphabeta/CD19-depleted stem cell transplant. DNA for the CDR3: TGTGCCAGCAGCCCAGGGGGAGGAGGAAACACCATATATTTT. Protein: CASSPGGGGNTIYF.